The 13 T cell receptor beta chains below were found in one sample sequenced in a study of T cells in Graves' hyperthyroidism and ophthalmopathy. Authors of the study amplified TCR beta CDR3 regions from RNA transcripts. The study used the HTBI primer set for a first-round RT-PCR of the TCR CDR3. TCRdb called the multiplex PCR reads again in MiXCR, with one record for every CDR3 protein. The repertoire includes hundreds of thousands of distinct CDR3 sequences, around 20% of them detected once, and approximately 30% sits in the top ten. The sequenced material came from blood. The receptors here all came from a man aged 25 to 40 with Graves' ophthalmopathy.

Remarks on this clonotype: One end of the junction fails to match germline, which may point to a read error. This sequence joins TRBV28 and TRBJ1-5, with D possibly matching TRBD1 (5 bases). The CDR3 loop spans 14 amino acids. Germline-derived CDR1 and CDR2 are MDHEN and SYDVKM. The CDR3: CASSLGRGNQPRHF. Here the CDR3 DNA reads TGTGCCAGCAGTTTGGGACGGGGCAATCAGCCCCGGCATTTT.

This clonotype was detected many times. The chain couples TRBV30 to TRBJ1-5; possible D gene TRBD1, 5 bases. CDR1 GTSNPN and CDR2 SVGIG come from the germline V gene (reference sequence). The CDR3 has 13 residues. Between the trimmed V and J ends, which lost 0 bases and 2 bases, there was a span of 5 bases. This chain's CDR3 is CAWSVQGNQPQHF. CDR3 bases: TGTGCCTGGAGTGTACAGGGCAATCAGCCCCAGCATTTT.

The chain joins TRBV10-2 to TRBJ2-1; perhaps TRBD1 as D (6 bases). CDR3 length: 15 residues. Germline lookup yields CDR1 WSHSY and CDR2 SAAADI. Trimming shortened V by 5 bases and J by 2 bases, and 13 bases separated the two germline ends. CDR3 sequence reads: CASSPNREPYNEQFF. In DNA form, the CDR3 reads TGCGCCAGCAGTCCGAACAGGGAACCCTACAATGAGCAGTTCTTC.

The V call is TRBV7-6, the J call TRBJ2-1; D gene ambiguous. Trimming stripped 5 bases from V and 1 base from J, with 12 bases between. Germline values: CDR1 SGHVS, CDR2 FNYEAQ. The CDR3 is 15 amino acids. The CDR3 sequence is CASSHGSRSYNEQFF. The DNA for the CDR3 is TGTGCCAGCAGCCATGGCAGTCGATCCTACAATGAGCAGTTCTTC.

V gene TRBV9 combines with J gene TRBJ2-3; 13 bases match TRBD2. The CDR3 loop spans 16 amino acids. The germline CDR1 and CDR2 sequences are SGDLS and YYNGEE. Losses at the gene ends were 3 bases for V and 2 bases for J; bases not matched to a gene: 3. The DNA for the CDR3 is TGTGCCAGCAGCGAGGGACTAGCGGGAATCACAGATACGCAGTATTTT. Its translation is CASSEGLAGITDTQYF.

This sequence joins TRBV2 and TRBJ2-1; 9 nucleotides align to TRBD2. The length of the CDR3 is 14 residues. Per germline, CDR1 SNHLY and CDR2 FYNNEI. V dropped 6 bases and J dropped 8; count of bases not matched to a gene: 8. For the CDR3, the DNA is TGTGCCAGCAGCTTAGTGGGACTAGCCCATGAGCAGTTCTTC. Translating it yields CASSLVGLAHEQFF.

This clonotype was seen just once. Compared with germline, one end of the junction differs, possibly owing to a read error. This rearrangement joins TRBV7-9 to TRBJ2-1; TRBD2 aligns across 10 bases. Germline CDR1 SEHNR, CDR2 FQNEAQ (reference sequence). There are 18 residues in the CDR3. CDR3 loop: CASSFSGPGTSDYNEQSF. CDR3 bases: TGTGCCAGCAGCTTTAGCGGCCCCGGGACTAGCGACTACAATGAGCAGTCCTTC.

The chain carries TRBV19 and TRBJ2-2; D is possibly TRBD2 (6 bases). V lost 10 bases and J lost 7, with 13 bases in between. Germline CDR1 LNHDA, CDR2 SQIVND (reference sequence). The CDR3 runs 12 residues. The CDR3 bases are TGTGCCACCTCCTGGGGGGACGGGGAGCTGTTTTTT. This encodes CATSWGDGELFF. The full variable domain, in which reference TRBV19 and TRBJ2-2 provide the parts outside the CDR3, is DGGITQSPKYLFRKEGQNVTLSCEQNLNHDAMYWYRQDPGQGLRLIYYSQIVNDFQKGDIAEGYSVSREKKESFPLTVTSAQKNPTAFYLCATSWGDGELFFGEGSRLTVL.

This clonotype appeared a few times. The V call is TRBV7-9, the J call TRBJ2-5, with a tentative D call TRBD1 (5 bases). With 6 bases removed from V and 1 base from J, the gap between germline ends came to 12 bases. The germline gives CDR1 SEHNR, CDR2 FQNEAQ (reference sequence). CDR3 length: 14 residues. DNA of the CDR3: TGTGCCAGCAGTCCCCGACAGATCCAAGAGACCCAGTACTTC. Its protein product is CASSPRQIQETQYF.

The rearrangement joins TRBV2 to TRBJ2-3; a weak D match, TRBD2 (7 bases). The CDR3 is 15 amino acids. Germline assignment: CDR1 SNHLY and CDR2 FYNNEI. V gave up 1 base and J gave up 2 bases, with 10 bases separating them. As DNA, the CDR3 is TGTGCCAGCAGTGAAGAGGGGGGGGTCACAGATACGCAGTATTTT. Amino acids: CASSEEGGVTDTQYF.

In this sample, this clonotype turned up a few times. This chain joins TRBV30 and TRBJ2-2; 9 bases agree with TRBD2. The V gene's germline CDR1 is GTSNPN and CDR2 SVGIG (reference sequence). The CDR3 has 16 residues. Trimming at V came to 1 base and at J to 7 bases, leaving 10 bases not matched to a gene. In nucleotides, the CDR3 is TGTGCCTGGAGTGACGGCGCGGGAGGGCCCGGCGGGGAGCTGTTTTTT. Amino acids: CAWSDGAGGPGGELFF.

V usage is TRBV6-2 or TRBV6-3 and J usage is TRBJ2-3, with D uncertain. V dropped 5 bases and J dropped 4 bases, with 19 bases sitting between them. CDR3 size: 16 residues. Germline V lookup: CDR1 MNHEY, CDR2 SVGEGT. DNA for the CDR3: TGTGCCAGCAGTGACCCTCCAAAGGCCTGGGCAGATACGCAGTATTTT. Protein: CASSDPPKAWADTQYF.

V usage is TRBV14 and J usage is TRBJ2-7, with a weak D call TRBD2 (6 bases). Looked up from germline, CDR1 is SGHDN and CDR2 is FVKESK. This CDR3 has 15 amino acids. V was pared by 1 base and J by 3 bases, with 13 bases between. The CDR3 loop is CASSQGAEGNYEQYF. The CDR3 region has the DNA TGTGCCAGCAGCCAAGGAGCGGAGGGGAACTACGAGCAGTACTTC. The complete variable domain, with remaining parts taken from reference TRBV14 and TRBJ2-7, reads EAGVTQFPSHSVIEKGQTVTLRCDPISGHDNLYWYRRVMGKEIKFLLHFVKESKQDESGMPNNRFLAERTGGTYSTLKVQPAELEDSGVYFCASSQGAEGNYEQYFGPGTRLTVT.